The rows below give T cell receptor beta chains drawn from one sample of a study of beta chain features in type 1 diabetes. Here immunoSEQ multiplex PCR was the method, and the copy in TCRdb shows in-frame clones only, minus some. The data show hundreds of thousands of clones, over 10% seen once. Sequencing input: naive CD4+ T cells from blood. The receptors shown here come from a man younger than 30 in good health. Both conserved end residues are part of each CDR3. D genes are given only for firm matches. Size is omitted from some rows. Given values are once, few, many or a class for expanded clones.

v_gene: TRBV6-5; d_gene: -; j_gene: TRBJ1-1; abundance: -; CDR3aa: CASSYRDWNTEAFF; CDR3nt: TGTGCCAGCAGTTACAGGGACTGGAACACTGAAGCTTTCTTT
v_gene: TRBV30; d_gene: -; j_gene: TRBJ1-2; abundance: -; CDR3aa: CAWSSGSYTF; CDR3nt: TGTGCCTGGAGCTCAGGAAGCTACACCTTC
v_gene: TRBV27; d_gene: -; j_gene: TRBJ2-2; abundance: few; CDR3aa: CASTDSNTGELFF; CDR3nt: TGTGCCAGCACCGACAGCAACACCGGGGAGCTGTTTTTT
v_gene: TRBV5-4; d_gene: TRBD1; j_gene: TRBJ2-2; abundance: few; CDR3aa: CASSLELGQGTGELFF; CDR3nt: TGTGCCAGCAGCTTGGAGTTGGGACAGGGCACCGGGGAGCTGTTTTTT
v_gene: TRBV7-3; d_gene: TRBD2; j_gene: TRBJ2-5; abundance: few; CDR3aa: CASSSATSGTETQYF; CDR3nt: TGTGCCAGCAGCTCAGCGACTAGCGGGACGGAGACCCAGTACTTC
v_gene: TRBV7-2; d_gene: -; j_gene: TRBJ2-5; abundance: -; CDR3aa: CASSLGQGLWPISHF; CDR3nt: TGTGCCAGCAGCTTAGGGCAAGGACTATGGCCTATTTCCCACTTC
v_gene: TRBV7-9; d_gene: TRBD2; j_gene: TRBJ2-1; abundance: -; CDR3aa: CASSSLSGRRGNEQFF; CDR3nt: TGTGCCAGCAGCTCTCTTAGCGGGAGGCGAGGCAATGAGCAGTTCTTC
v_gene: TRBV5-4; d_gene: -; j_gene: TRBJ2-3; abundance: few; CDR3aa: CASSLLTGDTQYF; CDR3nt: TGTGCCAGCAGCCTCCTGACTGGGGATACGCAGTATTTT
v_gene: TRBV25-1; d_gene: -; j_gene: TRBJ1-5; abundance: -; CDR3aa: CASSERGVGYQHF; CDR3nt: TGTGCCAGCAGTGAACGGGGGGTGGGTTACCAGCATTTT
v_gene: TRBV7-3; d_gene: -; j_gene: TRBJ1-1; abundance: -; CDR3aa: CASSTDSLNTEAFF; CDR3nt: TGTGCCAGCAGCACGGACAGTTTGAACACTGAAGCTTTCTTT
v_gene: TRBV28; d_gene: TRBD1; j_gene: TRBJ2-5; abundance: few; CDR3aa: CASSGARQGVGETQYF; CDR3nt: TGTGCCAGCAGTGGAGCGCGACAGGGGGTCGGGGAGACCCAGTACTTC
v_gene: TRBV11-1; d_gene: -; j_gene: TRBJ2-7; abundance: few; CDR3aa: CASSSGGATGVPYEQYF; CDR3nt: TGTGCCAGCAGCTCTGGGGGGGCGACAGGAGTTCCCTACGAGCAGTACTTC
v_gene: TRBV5-5; d_gene: TRBD1; j_gene: TRBJ1-2; abundance: few; CDR3aa: CASSSMGLDRVDYGYTF; CDR3nt: TGTGCCAGCAGCTCGATGGGACTCGACAGGGTAGACTATGGCTACACCTTC
v_gene: TRBV30; d_gene: TRBD2; j_gene: TRBJ2-5; abundance: few; CDR3aa: CAWSHVSGGGETQYF; CDR3nt: TGTGCCTGGTCCCACGTCTCGGGGGGGGGAGAGACCCAGTACTTC
v_gene: TRBV7-9; d_gene: -; j_gene: TRBJ2-5; abundance: once; CDR3aa: CASSSRVEQYF; CDR3nt: TGTGCCAGCAGCTCGCGGGTGGAGCAGTACTTC
v_gene: TRBV7-2; d_gene: -; j_gene: TRBJ2-3; abundance: -; CDR3aa: CASSLGRSTDTQYF; CDR3nt: TGTGCCAGCAGCTTAGGGAGGTCCACAGATACGCAGTATTTT
v_gene: TRBV7-2; d_gene: TRBD1; j_gene: TRBJ1-2; abundance: -; CDR3aa: CASSPGQGGGYGYTF; CDR3nt: TGTGCCAGCAGCCCAGGACAGGGGGGGGGCTATGGCTACACCTTC
v_gene: TRBV4-3; d_gene: -; j_gene: TRBJ1-1; abundance: -; CDR3aa: CASSQVGESPPFF; CDR3nt: TGCGCCAGCAGCCAGGTCGGGGAGTCACCTCCTTTCTTT
v_gene: TRBV27; d_gene: -; j_gene: TRBJ2-5; abundance: few; CDR3aa: CASSLYGGDQTQYF; CDR3nt: TGTGCCAGCAGTTTATACGGAGGGGACCAGACCCAGTACTTC
v_gene: TRBV6-6; d_gene: TRBD1; j_gene: TRBJ1-2; abundance: few; CDR3aa: CASSSQDRGNYGYTF; CDR3nt: TGTGCCAGCAGTTCCCAGGACAGGGGGAACTATGGCTACACCTTC
v_gene: TRBV6-5; d_gene: TRBD1; j_gene: TRBJ2-1; abundance: few; CDR3aa: CASSLDRGNEQFF; CDR3nt: TGTGCCAGCAGTTTAGACAGGGGGAATGAGCAGTTCTTC
v_gene: TRBV5-1; d_gene: TRBD1; j_gene: TRBJ2-5; abundance: -; CDR3aa: CASRTGVEETQYF; CDR3nt: TGCGCCAGCAGGACAGGGGTGGAAGAGACCCAGTACTTC
v_gene: TRBV11-3; d_gene: TRBD2; j_gene: TRBJ2-1; abundance: -; CDR3aa: CASSERLAGHNEQFF; CDR3nt: TGTGCCAGCAGCGAGAGGCTAGCGGGCCACAATGAGCAGTTCTTC
v_gene: TRBV5-6; d_gene: TRBD2; j_gene: TRBJ2-1; abundance: -; CDR3aa: CASRVRGGDEQFF; CDR3nt: TGTGCCAGCAGGGTGCGGGGGGGGGATGAGCAGTTCTTC
v_gene: TRBV30; d_gene: -; j_gene: TRBJ1-2; abundance: -; CDR3aa: CAWSTTVYGYTF; CDR3nt: TGTGCCTGGAGTACGACAGTCTATGGCTACACCTTC
v_gene: TRBV13; d_gene: -; j_gene: TRBJ1-2; abundance: few; CDR3aa: CASNYQPKGLLYGYTF; CDR3nt: TGTGCCAGCAACTACCAACCCAAAGGACTCCTCTATGGCTACACCTTC
v_gene: TRBV6-5; d_gene: -; j_gene: TRBJ2-7; abundance: -; CDR3aa: CASTRDTISYEQYF; CDR3nt: TGTGCCAGCACCCGGGACACTATTTCCTACGAGCAGTACTTC
v_gene: TRBV7-9; d_gene: TRBD1; j_gene: TRBJ1-3; abundance: -; CDR3aa: CASSLAGGHTIYF; CDR3nt: TGTGCCAGCAGCTTGGCAGGGGGCCACACCATATATTTT
v_gene: TRBV4-1; d_gene: TRBD2; j_gene: TRBJ2-3; abundance: few; CDR3aa: CASSPGRIVATDTQYF; CDR3nt: TGCGCCAGCAGCCCCGGGAGGATAGTTGCCACAGATACGCAGTATTTT
v_gene: TRBV28; d_gene: -; j_gene: TRBJ1-2; abundance: -; CDR3aa: CASSRPIGRGNYGYTF; CDR3nt: TGTGCCAGCAGCCGACCGATTGGGAGGGGGAACTATGGCTACACCTTC
v_gene: TRBV6-5; d_gene: -; j_gene: TRBJ1-1; abundance: -; CDR3aa: CASSNVRGNTEAFF; CDR3nt: TGTGCCAGCAGTAACGTCAGGGGGAACACTGAAGCTTTCTTT
v_gene: TRBV4-3; d_gene: TRBD2; j_gene: TRBJ2-3; abundance: few; CDR3aa: CASSQDVLALDTQYF; CDR3nt: TGCGCCAGCAGCCAAGATGTACTAGCGTTGGATACGCAGTATTTT
v_gene: TRBV4-3; d_gene: TRBD2; j_gene: TRBJ2-1; abundance: few; CDR3aa: CASSLRLAGGDEQFF; CDR3nt: TGCGCCAGCAGCCTGAGGCTAGCGGGAGGGGATGAGCAGTTCTTC
v_gene: TRBV7-9; d_gene: -; j_gene: TRBJ2-1; abundance: -; CDR3aa: CASSLGQRAYNEQFF; CDR3nt: TGTGCCAGCAGCCTCGGACAAAGGGCCTACAATGAGCAGTTCTTC
v_gene: TRBV4-2; d_gene: TRBD2; j_gene: TRBJ2-5; abundance: -; CDR3aa: CASSRGLAGGETQYF; CDR3nt: TGTGCCAGCAGCCGAGGACTAGCGGGAGGGGAGACCCAGTACTTC
v_gene: TRBV4-3; d_gene: -; j_gene: TRBJ1-6; abundance: -; CDR3aa: CASSLNRNSPLHF; CDR3nt: TGCGCCAGCAGCCTAAACAGGAATTCACCCCTCCACTTT
v_gene: TRBV30; d_gene: TRBD2; j_gene: TRBJ2-1; abundance: -; CDR3aa: CAWSVFLAGVGNEQFF; CDR3nt: TGTGCCTGGAGTGTATTCCTAGCGGGAGTGGGCAATGAGCAGTTCTTC
v_gene: TRBV5-1; d_gene: -; j_gene: TRBJ2-6; abundance: few; CDR3aa: CASSEASGANVLTF; CDR3nt: TGCGCCAGCAGCGAGGCCTCTGGGGCCAACGTCCTGACTTTC
v_gene: TRBV28; d_gene: TRBD1; j_gene: TRBJ2-1; abundance: -; CDR3aa: CASREPGQGGEQFF; CDR3nt: TGTGCCAGCAGAGAACCGGGACAGGGAGGGGAGCAGTTCTTC
v_gene: TRBV30; d_gene: TRBD2; j_gene: TRBJ2-3; abundance: few; CDR3aa: CAWSVQRWRGSTDTQYF; CDR3nt: TGTGCCTGGAGTGTACAGCGGTGGCGGGGGAGCACAGATACGCAGTATTTT
v_gene: TRBV19; d_gene: TRBD1; j_gene: TRBJ2-7; abundance: -; CDR3aa: CASSKIGQGEYEQYF; CDR3nt: TGTGCCAGTAGTAAGATCGGACAGGGGGAATACGAGCAGTACTTC
v_gene: TRBV10-3; d_gene: TRBD2; j_gene: TRBJ2-5; abundance: few; CDR3aa: CAISVAGSRETQYF; CDR3nt: TGTGCCATCAGCGTAGCGGGGTCTAGAGAGACCCAGTACTTC
v_gene: TRBV6-6; d_gene: -; j_gene: TRBJ1-5; abundance: -; CDR3aa: CASSYGEGWSNQPQHF; CDR3nt: TGTGCCAGCAGTTACGGGGAGGGTTGGAGCAATCAGCCCCAGCATTTT
v_gene: TRBV19; d_gene: TRBD1; j_gene: TRBJ2-3; abundance: few; CDR3aa: CASSWAGGLRGTDTQYF; CDR3nt: TGTGCCAGTAGTTGGGCAGGGGGCTTAAGGGGCACAGATACGCAGTATTTT
v_gene: TRBV7-3; d_gene: -; j_gene: TRBJ2-3; abundance: -; CDR3aa: CASSFRASTDTQYF; CDR3nt: TGTGCCAGCAGCTTCAGAGCGAGTACAGATACGCAGTATTTT
v_gene: TRBV7-2; d_gene: TRBD1; j_gene: TRBJ1-1; abundance: -; CDR3aa: CASSLGGQGYTEAFF; CDR3nt: TGTGCCAGCAGCTTAGGGGGACAGGGTTACACTGAAGCTTTCTTT
v_gene: TRBV7-9; d_gene: -; j_gene: TRBJ2-3; abundance: -; CDR3aa: CASSPPNYQNTDTQYF; CDR3nt: TGTGCCAGCAGCCCCCCTAACTACCAAAACACAGATACGCAGTATTTT
v_gene: TRBV5-4; d_gene: -; j_gene: TRBJ2-2; abundance: -; CDR3aa: CASSLDWTGELFF; CDR3nt: TGTGCCAGCAGCTTGGACTGGACCGGGGAGCTGTTTTTT
v_gene: TRBV6-6; d_gene: TRBD2; j_gene: TRBJ2-7; abundance: few; CDR3aa: CASSWAGEGHEQYF; CDR3nt: TGTGCCAGCAGCTGGGCGGGGGAGGGTCACGAGCAGTACTTC
v_gene: TRBV11-1; d_gene: TRBD2; j_gene: TRBJ2-1; abundance: few; CDR3aa: CASSLGQLRSGSSYNEQFF; CDR3nt: TGTGCCAGCAGCTTAGGTCAGTTGAGAAGCGGGAGCTCCTACAATGAGCAGTTCTTC
v_gene: TRBV27; d_gene: TRBD1; j_gene: TRBJ1-5; abundance: few; CDR3aa: CASSPMDRVGPQHF; CDR3nt: TGTGCCAGCAGTCCAATGGACAGGGTTGGGCCCCAGCATTTT
v_gene: TRBV28; d_gene: -; j_gene: TRBJ1-1; abundance: few; CDR3aa: CASSFINYAFF; CDR3nt: TGTGCCAGCAGTTTCATCAACTACGCTTTCTTT
v_gene: TRBV19; d_gene: -; j_gene: TRBJ2-5; abundance: few; CDR3aa: CASSWTRDFQETQYF; CDR3nt: TGTGCCAGTAGTTGGACCCGGGACTTCCAAGAGACCCAGTACTTC
v_gene: TRBV7-2; d_gene: -; j_gene: TRBJ2-3; abundance: -; CDR3aa: CASSATIPSTDTQYF; CDR3nt: TGTGCCAGCAGCGCGACTATACCTAGCACAGATACGCAGTATTTT
v_gene: TRBV29-1; d_gene: TRBD2; j_gene: TRBJ2-1; abundance: many; CDR3aa: CSVQRVAGGFSYNEQFF; CDR3nt: TGCAGCGTCCAAAGGGTAGCGGGAGGGTTCTCCTACAATGAGCAGTTCTTC